The entry below gives a single T cell receptor beta chain sequence along with its context. Its antigen is unidentified. Germline V gene lookup returns CDR1 SEHNR and CDR2 FQNEAQ (reference sequence). The CDR3 runs 12 residues. V was pared by 1 base and J by 9 bases, with 9 bases between. From the multiplex PCR reads, TCRdb called clonotypes with MiXCR, one entry per CDR3 protein. The repertoire has some 65,000 distinct CDR3 sequences, about 40% of them found once; the top ten carry roughly 8.1%. This specimen comes from a study of breast tumors, draining lymph nodes, adjacent tissues. Whole-study results and caveats: Tumors had less TCR diversity than lymph nodes, more than nontumor tissue. The lymph node origin of tumor T cells was framed as consistent with a hypothesis, not demonstrated. Luminal-like breast cancer showed significantly higher tumor–nontumor repertoire similarity than basal-like. Findings are consistent with lymph node origin and intratumoral expansion of most tumor T cells.

Sample: breast tumor tissue. This clonotype was obtained from a female donor with breast cancer. Some clones in this sample may be carry-over from other donors' samples. V usage is TRBV7-9 and J usage is TRBJ1-2; D gene unclear. The CDR3 DNA reads TGTGCCAGCAGCTTAGGGGATATGAGCTACACCTTC. This sequence encodes CASSLGDMSYTF.